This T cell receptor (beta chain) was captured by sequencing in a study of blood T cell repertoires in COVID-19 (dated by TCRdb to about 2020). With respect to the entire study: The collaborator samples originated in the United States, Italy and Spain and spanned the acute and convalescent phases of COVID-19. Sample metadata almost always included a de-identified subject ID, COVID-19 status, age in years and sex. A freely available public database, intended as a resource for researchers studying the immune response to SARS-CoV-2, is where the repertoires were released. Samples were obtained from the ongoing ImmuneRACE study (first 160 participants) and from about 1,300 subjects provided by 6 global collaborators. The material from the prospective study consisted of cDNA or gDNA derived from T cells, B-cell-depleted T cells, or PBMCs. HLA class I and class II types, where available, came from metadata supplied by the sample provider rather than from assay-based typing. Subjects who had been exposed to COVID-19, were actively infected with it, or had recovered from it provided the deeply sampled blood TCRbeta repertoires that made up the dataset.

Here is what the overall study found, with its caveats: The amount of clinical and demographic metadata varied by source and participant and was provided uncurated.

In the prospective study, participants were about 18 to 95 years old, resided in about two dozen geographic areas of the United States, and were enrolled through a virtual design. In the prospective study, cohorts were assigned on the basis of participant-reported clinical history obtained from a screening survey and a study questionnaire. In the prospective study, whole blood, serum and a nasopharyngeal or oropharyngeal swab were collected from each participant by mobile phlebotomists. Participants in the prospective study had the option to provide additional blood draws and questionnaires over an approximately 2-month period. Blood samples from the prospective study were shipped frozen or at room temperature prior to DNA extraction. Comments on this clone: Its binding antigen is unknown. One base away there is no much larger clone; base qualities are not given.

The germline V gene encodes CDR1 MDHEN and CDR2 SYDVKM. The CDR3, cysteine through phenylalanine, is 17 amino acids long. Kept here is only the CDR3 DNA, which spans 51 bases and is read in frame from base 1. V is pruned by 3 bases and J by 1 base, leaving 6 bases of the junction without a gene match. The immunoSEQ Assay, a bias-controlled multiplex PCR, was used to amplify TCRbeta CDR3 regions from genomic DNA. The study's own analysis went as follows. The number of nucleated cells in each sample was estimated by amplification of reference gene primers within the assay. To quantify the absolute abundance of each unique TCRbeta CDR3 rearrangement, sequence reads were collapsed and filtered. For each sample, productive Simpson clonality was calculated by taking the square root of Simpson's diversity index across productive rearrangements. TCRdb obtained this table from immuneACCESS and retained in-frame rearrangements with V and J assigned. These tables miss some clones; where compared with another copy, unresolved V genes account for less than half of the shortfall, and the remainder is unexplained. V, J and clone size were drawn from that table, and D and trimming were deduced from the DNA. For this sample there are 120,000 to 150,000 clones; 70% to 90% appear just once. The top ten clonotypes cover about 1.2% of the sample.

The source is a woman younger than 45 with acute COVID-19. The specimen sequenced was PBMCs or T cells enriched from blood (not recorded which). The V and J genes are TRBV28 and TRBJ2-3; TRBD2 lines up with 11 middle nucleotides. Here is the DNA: TGTGCCAGCAGTTTCGGGACTAGCGGAATTCGCACAGATACGCAGTATTTT. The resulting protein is CASSFGTSGIRTDTQYF.